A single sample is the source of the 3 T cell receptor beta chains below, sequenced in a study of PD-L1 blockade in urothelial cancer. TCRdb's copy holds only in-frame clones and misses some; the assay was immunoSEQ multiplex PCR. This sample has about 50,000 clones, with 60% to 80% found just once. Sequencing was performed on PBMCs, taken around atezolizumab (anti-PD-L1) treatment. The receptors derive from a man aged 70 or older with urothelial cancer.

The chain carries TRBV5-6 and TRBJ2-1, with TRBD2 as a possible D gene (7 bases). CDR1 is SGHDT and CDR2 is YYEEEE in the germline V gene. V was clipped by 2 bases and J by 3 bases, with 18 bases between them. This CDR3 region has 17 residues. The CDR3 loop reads CASSFVGAGASYNEQFF. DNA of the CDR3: TGTGCCAGCAGCTTTGTTGGGGCGGGGGCCAGCTACAATGAGCAGTTCTTC.

The CDR3 protein is CASSTPPRQGAYEQYF. CDR3 nucleotides: TGTGCCAGCAGTACTCCCCCCCGACAGGGAGCCTACGAGCAGTACTTC. This rearrangement joins TRBV27 to TRBJ2-7, with 7 bases matching TRBD1. V was clipped by 5 bases and J by 2 bases; unmatched bases: 12. This CDR3 has 16 residues. Germline values: CDR1 MNHEY, CDR2 SMNVEV (reference sequence).

The CDR3 DNA reads TGTGCCAGCAGCTTAGGGGGATTTTATAACAGGGGTAATTCACCCCTCCACTTT. Protein product: CASSLGGFYNRGNSPLHF. This chain connects TRBV5-6 to TRBJ1-6, with 7 bases that match TRBD1. The CDR3 spans 18 residues. The trim removed 2 bases at V and 6 bases at J, leaving 14 bases unmatched. Per the germline V gene, CDR1 is SGHDT and CDR2 is YYEEEE.